This T cell receptor (beta chain) was retrieved from a study of blood T cell repertoires in COVID-19. Study in general: Researchers got acute and convalescent COVID-19 samples from the United States, Italy and Spain. The analysed material was cDNA or gDNA that came from T cells, B-cell-depleted T cells, or PBMCs.

This CDR3 has 16 residues. Germline loops: CDR1 SGHRS, CDR2 YFSETQ. Trimming took 1 base from V and 6 from J; bases not matched to a gene: 10. As processed by the authors: Researchers report that nucleated cell counts were estimated from reference gene primer amplification. Method: immunoSEQ multiplex PCR; TCRdb's copy keeps in-frame clones and lacks some. From that table come the V and J calls and clone size; the DNA was used to work out D and trimming. The table shows hundreds of thousands of clones, with over 75% occurring only once. Sequences were obtained from peripheral blood. This clonotype was sampled from a woman between 40 and 55 years old who had recovered from COVID-19. The J gene is TRBJ2-1, the V gene TRBV5-1, with 7 bases fitting TRBD2. Here the CDR3 DNA reads TGCGCCAGCAGCTTGCCAACTACATCGGGGGGCAATGAGCAGTTCTTC. Translation: CASSLPTTSGGNEQFF.